The 30 T cell receptor beta chains below were found in one sample sequenced in a study of CD8 T cells in Susac syndrome. RNA amounts of about 0.5 to 1 ug underwent reverse transcription with random hexamers. MiXCR, run by TCRdb on the immunoSEQ multiplex PCR reads, gives a single entry per CDR3 protein. This table has 150,000 or so distinct CDR3 sequences, 93% appearing once. Sequenced sample: CD4+ T cells from PBMCs. All receptors come from a human donor in good health.

V is TRBV29-1 and J is TRBJ1-1; 11 nucleotides match TRBD1. The CDR3 is made up of 14 amino acids. The V gene's germline CDR1 is SQVTM and CDR2 ANQGSEA. V gave up 4 bases and J gave up 2 bases; unmatched junction bases: 3. The CDR3 loop is CSVGTGGLNTEAFF. DNA for the CDR3: TGCAGCGTTGGGACAGGGGGCTTAAACACTGAAGCTTTCTTT.

CDR3 region: CASSQRDPYYEQYF. The CDR3 DNA is TGTGCCAGCAGCCAGCGGGACCCATACTACGAGCAGTACTTC. J is TRBJ2-7 and V is TRBV7-9; 7 bases match TRBD2. Germline CDR1 reads SEHNR; CDR2 reads FQNEAQ (reference sequence). The ends lost 5 bases at V and 3 bases at J; junction bases unmatched: 7. This CDR3 has 14 amino acids.

The V gene is TRBV28, the J gene TRBJ1-5; 9 bases map to TRBD1. Germline CDR1 MDHEN, CDR2 SYDVKM. The CDR3 extends over 15 amino acids. The V segment lost 6 bases and the J segment 7 bases; nucleotides outside the gene matches: 10. The CDR3 reads CASSQGDRDKQPQHF. DNA of the CDR3: TGTGCCAGCAGCCAAGGGGACAGGGACAAACAGCCCCAGCATTTT.

This chain uses TRBV4-1 with TRBJ2-7; 10 bases are a match to TRBD1. This CDR3 comprises 20 residues. Trimming at V came to 0 bases and at J to 3 bases, leaving 17 bases not matched to a gene. Per germline, CDR1 MGHRA and CDR2 YSYEKL. CDR3 nucleotides: TGCGCCAGCAGCCAAGAAGGCCGCGACAGGGGGCTAGCAGGGGGCTACGAGCAGTACTTC. Translation gives CASSQEGRDRGLAGGYEQYF.

This chain joins TRBV3-1 and TRBJ1-1, with D hard to call. V lost 4 bases to trimming and J lost 5 bases, with 20 bases between them. Germline lookup yields CDR1 LGHDT and CDR2 YNNKEL (reference sequence). The CDR3 consists of 16 residues. Here the CDR3 DNA reads TGTGCCAGCAGCCTTAGTGGACGGGGATGGGAGACTGAAGCTTTCTTT. Its translation: CASSLSGRGWETEAFF.

The rearrangement joins TRBV20-1 to TRBJ2-3; 10 bases align to TRBD2. Germline CDR1 DFQATT, CDR2 SNEGSKA (reference sequence). Trimming took 3 bases from V and 1 from J; bases not matched to a gene: 16. This CDR3 spans 19 amino acids. The CDR3 loop reads CSASREGVASGGRTDTQYF. CDR3 coding DNA: TGCAGTGCTAGCCGGGAGGGGGTGGCTAGCGGGGGCCGCACAGATACGCAGTATTTT.

This clonotype is a singleton in its sample. This chain connects TRBV29-1 to TRBJ2-4; a weak D match, TRBD1 (6 bases). Germline V gene sequence: CDR1 SQVTM, CDR2 ANQGSEA. The CDR3 totals 13 residues. With 7 bases removed from V and 9 bases from J, the gap between germline ends came to 19 bases. Written as DNA, the CDR3 is TGCAGCGCAGAGACACGGGAAGGGGGCATTCAGTACTTC. Protein product: CSAETREGGIQYF.

The chain combines TRBV19 with TRBJ2-4; 9 bases align to TRBD1. The CDR3 length is 15 residues. Germline V gene sequence: CDR1 LNHDA, CDR2 SQIVND (reference sequence). V gave up 3 bases and J gave up 1 base; unmatched junction bases: 1. CDR3 DNA sequence: TGTGCCAGTAGTATTGGACAGGGGGCCAAAAACATTCAGTACTTC. Translating it yields CASSIGQGAKNIQYF.

The J gene is TRBJ2-5, the V gene TRBV29-1; D remains ambiguous. V was pared by 6 bases and J by 5 bases, with 10 bases between. The germline V gene has CDR1 SQVTM and CDR2 ANQGSEA. The CDR3 extends over 11 amino acids. The CDR3 loop is CSVLTSETQYF. The CDR3 DNA is TGCAGCGTCCTCACATCGGAGACCCAGTACTTC.

The chain joins TRBV20-1 to TRBJ2-7; D might be TRBD1 or TRBD2, each matching 5 bases. Per the germline V gene, CDR1 is DFQATT and CDR2 is SNEGSKA (reference sequence). The CDR3 has 14 amino acids. The ends were cut back, 0 bases at V and 3 bases at J, with 12 bases in the middle. The CDR3 protein is CSARDGGISYEQYF. CDR3 sequence (DNA): TGCAGTGCTAGAGATGGGGGAATTAGCTACGAGCAGTACTTC.

The chain links TRBV29-1 to TRBJ2-3, with no clear D. There are 12 residues in the CDR3. The V end was cut by 1 base, the J end by 4 bases, with 6 bases between. Germline V gene data show CDR1 as SQVTM and CDR2 as ANQGSEA. CDR3 coding DNA: TGCAGCGTTGAAGGGATGGCAGATACGCAGTATTTT. It is translated as CSVEGMADTQYF.

This clonotype was counted between two and nine times. The chain has TRBV6-5 and TRBJ1-1; unclear D gene. CDR3 length: 15 amino acids. V shed 0 bases and J shed 3 bases, with 11 bases lying between them. The V gene's germline CDR1 is MNHEY and CDR2 SVGAGI. The CDR3 DNA reads as TGTGCCAGCAGTTACTCTCGGACTGGAGACACTGAAGCTTTCTTT. This sequence encodes CASSYSRTGDTEAFF.

This CDR3 reads CSARVSPSDNEQFF. The CDR3 DNA sequence: TGCAGTGCTAGAGTTTCCCCTAGCGACAATGAGCAGTTCTTC. The V call is TRBV20-1, the J call TRBJ2-1, with a weak D call TRBD2 (6 bases). This CDR3 comprises 14 residues. Germline assignment: CDR1 DFQATT and CDR2 SNEGSKA (reference sequence). The V end was cut by 1 base, the J end by 5 bases, with 12 bases between.

The V gene is TRBV7-2, the J gene TRBJ1-1, with no clear D. The CDR3 loop spans 13 amino acids. V lost 5 bases, J lost 3 bases, and 10 bases lay in between. Germline lookup yields CDR1 SGHTA and CDR2 FQGNSA. The CDR3 loop reads CASSTQAHTEAFF. The CDR3, as DNA: TGTGCCAGCAGCACCCAGGCCCACACTGAAGCTTTCTTT.

CDR3 protein: CASRLSGNADTQYF. The CDR3, as DNA: TGTGCCAGCAGGTTATCGGGAAACGCAGATACGCAGTATTTT. V usage is TRBV6-5 and J usage is TRBJ2-3; TRBD2 might be the D (5 bases). The CDR3 is made up of 14 amino acids. CDR1 is MNHEY and CDR2 is SVGAGI in the germline V gene. The V end was cut by 6 bases, the J end by 4 bases, with 14 bases between.

This chain connects TRBV3-1 to TRBJ2-1, with 8 bases aligning to TRBD2. This CDR3 comprises 17 residues. The V gene end was trimmed by 4 bases and the J gene end by 2 bases; junction bases not matched to a gene: 10. The germline V gene has CDR1 LGHDT and CDR2 YNNKEL (reference sequence). The DNA for the CDR3 is TGTGCCAGCAGCCCTCAAGGCGGGGGGTTACCCTACAATGAGCAGTTCTTC. This gives the protein CASSPQGGGLPYNEQFF.

The rearrangement links TRBV10-3 to TRBJ1-3; D is unclear. The germline V and J ends were trimmed by 6 bases and 0 bases, with 9 bases remaining between them. The germline V gene encodes CDR1 ENHRY and CDR2 SYGVKD. The CDR3 is 14 residues long. The CDR3 bases are TGTGCCATCAGGGAACCGGCCTCTGGAAACACCATATATTTT. Its translation: CAIREPASGNTIYF.

In its sample, this clonotype was seen a few times. The chain uses TRBV29-1 and TRBJ2-7; TRBD1 might be the D (6 bases). This CDR3 is built from 13 residues. The V end lost 3 bases, the J end lost 3 bases, and 12 bases lay between the germline ends. The V gene's germline CDR1 is SQVTM and CDR2 ANQGSEA. CDR3 residues: CSVDQGLGYEQYF. The CDR3 DNA sequence: TGCAGCGTTGATCAGGGGTTAGGCTACGAGCAGTACTTC.

The chain links TRBV3-1 to TRBJ1-1; D is unresolved. Trimming took off 5 bases at V and 7 bases at J, with 14 bases between the two ends. From germline, CDR1 is LGHDT and CDR2 YNNKEL (reference sequence). This CDR3 contains 13 residues. The CDR3 sequence: CASSDLDRGEAFF. Here the CDR3 DNA reads TGTGCCAGCAGCGACCTGGACCGAGGTGAAGCTTTCTTT.

The chain couples TRBV20-1 to TRBJ2-3; TRBD2 agrees at 8 bases. Germline V gene sequence: CDR1 DFQATT, CDR2 SNEGSKA (reference sequence). The V and J ends lost 2 bases and 7 bases, in that order; junction bases with no gene match: 5. This CDR3 is 13 amino acids long. CDR3 sequence (DNA): TGCAGTGCTAGATGGGTTAGCGGGAATACGCAGTATTTT. It specifies CSARWVSGNTQYF.

The V call is TRBV9, the J call TRBJ2-3; unclear D gene. V lost 7 bases, J lost 3 bases, and 9 bases lay in between. Looked up from germline, CDR1 is SGDLS and CDR2 is YYNGEE. The CDR3 length is 12 residues. CDR3 protein: CASDRVTDTQYF. The CDR3 nucleotides are TGTGCCAGCGATCGGGTAACAGATACGCAGTATTTT.

This rearrangement joins TRBV19 to TRBJ2-2; 9 nucleotides match TRBD2. Germline values: CDR1 LNHDA, CDR2 SQIVND (reference sequence). The CDR3 spans 14 residues. V dropped 9 bases and J dropped 5; count of bases not matched to a gene: 7. The CDR3 nucleotides read TGTGCCAGCTCCGGGACTAGCCGTACCGGGGAGCTGTTTTTT. This sequence encodes CASSGTSRTGELFF.

This chain links TRBV2 with TRBJ2-6, with 8 nucleotides matching TRBD1. The trim removed 6 bases at V and 8 bases at J, leaving 3 bases unmatched. This CDR3 is 13 amino acids long. Per the germline V gene, CDR1 is SNHLY and CDR2 is FYNNEI. The CDR3 here is CASSRTGSNVLTF. For the CDR3, the DNA is TGTGCCAGCAGCCGGACAGGGTCCAACGTCCTGACTTTC.

This clonotype was picked up one time. V usage is TRBV18 and J usage is TRBJ2-1; 7 bases match TRBD2. Trimming removed 1 base from V and 8 bases from J; junction bases left unmatched: 8. Germline V lookup: CDR1 KGHSH, CDR2 LQKENI. CDR3 length: 15 residues. CDR3 amino acids: CASSPRSGVSDEQFF. The CDR3 bases are TGTGCCAGCTCACCACGGAGCGGGGTAAGCGATGAGCAGTTCTTC.

The rearrangement uses TRBV29-1 and TRBJ2-7, with D unresolved. CDR1 and CDR2 (germline): SQVTM, ANQGSEA. The CDR3 length is 14 residues. V was shortened by 4 bases and J by 3 bases, with 16 bases between the two germline ends. The CDR3, as DNA: TGCAGCGTTGCGAAGGGTGGGGTACTCTACGAGCAGTACTTC. This encodes CSVAKGGVLYEQYF.

In its sample, this clonotype was seen once. This sequence joins TRBV3-1 and TRBJ2-2; maybe TRBD2 (7 bases). Looked up from germline, CDR1 is LGHDT and CDR2 is YNNKEL (reference sequence). The length of the CDR3 is 16 residues. Trimming removed 4 bases from V and 4 bases from J, with 16 bases in between. The CDR3 DNA sequence: TGTGCCAGCAGCCCCGTCAAGGGGGGGACCACCGGGGAGCTGTTTTTT. Its translation is CASSPVKGGTTGELFF.

The J gene is TRBJ2-3, the V gene TRBV24-1; D not resolved. The CDR3 runs 12 residues. Trimming removed 1 base from V and 2 bases from J, with 0 bases in between. The germline V gene has CDR1 KGHDR and CDR2 SFDVKD. The CDR3 reads CATSDFTDTQYF. The CDR3 DNA reads TGTGCCACCAGTGATTTCACAGATACGCAGTATTTT.

V is TRBV12-3 or TRBV12-4 and J is TRBJ1-3; possible D gene TRBD1, 5 bases. The CDR3 runs to 14 residues. V lost 6 bases and J lost 0, with 9 bases in between. Here the CDR3 DNA reads TGTGCCAGCAGCCCGGGGGGCTCTGGAAACACCATATATTTT. Amino acids: CASSPGGSGNTIYF.

The chain carries TRBV3-1 and TRBJ2-3; 7 positions match TRBD2. Germline CDR1 LGHDT, CDR2 YNNKEL (reference sequence). The CDR3 runs 11 residues. With 5 bases clipped from V and 14 bases from J, the junction kept 7 bases outside the gene matches. CDR3 protein: CASSWTSALYF. For the CDR3, the DNA is TGTGCCAGCAGCTGGACTAGTGCTTTGTATTTT.

The gene calls are TRBV7-8 and TRBJ2-7; D remains unclear. Germline-derived CDR1 and CDR2 are SGHVS and FQNEAQ. Trimming took 1 base from V and 7 from J, leaving 14 bases between them. This CDR3 spans 14 amino acids. CDR3 DNA: TGTGCCAGCAGCTTAGGCCTACACGGTGAGGAGCAGTACTTC. Translated: CASSLGLHGEEQYF.